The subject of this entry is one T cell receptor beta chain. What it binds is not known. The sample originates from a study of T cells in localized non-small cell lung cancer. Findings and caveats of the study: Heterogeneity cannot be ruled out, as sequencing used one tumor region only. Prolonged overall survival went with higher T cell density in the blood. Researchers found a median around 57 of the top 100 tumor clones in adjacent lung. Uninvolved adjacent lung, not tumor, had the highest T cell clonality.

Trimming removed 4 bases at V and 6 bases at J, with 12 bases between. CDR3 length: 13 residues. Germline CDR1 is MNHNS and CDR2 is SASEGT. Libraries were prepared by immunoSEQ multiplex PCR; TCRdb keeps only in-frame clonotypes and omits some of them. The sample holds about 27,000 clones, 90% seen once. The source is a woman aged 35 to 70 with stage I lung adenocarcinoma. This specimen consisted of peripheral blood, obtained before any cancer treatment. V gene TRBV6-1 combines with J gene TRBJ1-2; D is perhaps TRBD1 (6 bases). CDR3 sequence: CASSGRAGDGYTF. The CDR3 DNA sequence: TGTGCCAGCAGTGGGAGGGCAGGGGATGGCTACACCTTC.